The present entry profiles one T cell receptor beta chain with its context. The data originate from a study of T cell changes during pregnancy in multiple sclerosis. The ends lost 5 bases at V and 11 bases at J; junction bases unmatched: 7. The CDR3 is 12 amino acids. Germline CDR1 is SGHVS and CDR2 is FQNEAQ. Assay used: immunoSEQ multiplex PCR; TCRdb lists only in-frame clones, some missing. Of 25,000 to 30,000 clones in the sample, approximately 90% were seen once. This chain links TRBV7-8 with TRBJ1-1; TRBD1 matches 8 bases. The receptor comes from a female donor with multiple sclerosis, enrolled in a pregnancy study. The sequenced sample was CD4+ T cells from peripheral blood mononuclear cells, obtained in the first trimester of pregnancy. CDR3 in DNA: TGTGCCAGCAGCACAAGGACAGGGCTCGCTTTCTTT. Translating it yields CASSTRTGLAFF.